The next 23 T cell receptor beta chains were all read from a single sample in a study of blood T cell repertoires in COVID-19. Clones were sequenced by immunoSEQ multiplex PCR, and TCRdb holds only the in-frame ones, with some missing. The repertoire has 350,000 to 400,000 clones, around nine tenths of them found once; the top ten carry roughly 7.2%. Sequencing used peripheral blood. The receptor set was obtained from a woman aged 60-70 years with COVID-19, enrolled during active disease.

The rearrangement joins TRBV6-5 to TRBJ1-4; no firm D call. Germline assignment: CDR1 MNHEY and CDR2 SVGAGI. This CDR3 spans 15 amino acids. With 4 bases removed from V and 7 bases from J, the gap between germline ends came to 16 bases. As DNA, the CDR3 is TGTGCCAGCAGTTCCCTCGTCCTTGGAGGTGAAAAACTGTTTTTT. Translation: CASSSLVLGGEKLFF.

This clone was observed a handful of times. V gene TRBV27 combines with J gene TRBJ2-5; a possible D gene is TRBD1 (5 bases). V lost 11 bases and J lost 4, with 14 bases in between. Germline CDR1 and CDR2: MNHEY and SMNVEV (reference sequence). This CDR3 is built from 12 residues. CDR3: CASQGLGETQYF. The CDR3 region has the DNA TGTGCCTCCCAGGGTCTAGGAGAGACCCAGTACTTC.

The rearrangement links TRBV7-9 to TRBJ2-7, with TRBD1 matching 12 bases. The CDR3 length is 16 residues. V lost 6 bases to trimming and J lost 3 bases; unmatched junction nucleotides: 9. The germline V gene has CDR1 SEHNR and CDR2 FQNEAQ (reference sequence). The chain's CDR3 is CASSPPGQGASYEQYF. CDR3 DNA sequence: TGTGCCAGCAGTCCCCCGGGACAGGGGGCGAGCTACGAGCAGTACTTC.

The gene calls are TRBV9 and TRBJ2-7; TRBD1 matches at 10 bases. This CDR3 comprises 16 residues. Germline V CDR1 and CDR2: SGDLS, YYNGEE. With V trimmed by 4 bases and J by 7 bases, 14 bases remained unmatched. The CDR3: CASSLRDRGRGEEQYF. CDR3 DNA: TGTGCCAGCAGCCTTAGAGACAGGGGGCGGGGAGAGGAGCAGTACTTC.

This clone was recorded a few times. The V and J genes are TRBV30 and TRBJ2-7, with D perhaps TRBD2 (6 bases). V was pared by 2 bases and J by 1 base, with 12 bases between. Germline assignment: CDR1 GTSNPN and CDR2 SVGIG (reference sequence). The CDR3 runs to 14 residues. DNA for the CDR3: TGTGCCTGGAGTAAGGGACTTTTGTCCTACGAGCAGTACTTC. Translating gives CAWSKGLLSYEQYF.

The V call is TRBV5-1, the J call TRBJ1-4; TRBD1 matches at 7 bases. The germline CDR1 and CDR2 sequences are SGHRS and YFSETQ. Germline trimming cut 5 bases from V and 5 bases from J; bases unmatched to any gene: 12. The CDR3 is 16 amino acids. The chain's CDR3 is CASRGGGVTGNEKLFF. CDR3 DNA: TGCGCCAGCAGAGGAGGGGGCGTGACAGGGAATGAAAAACTGTTTTTT.

The gene calls are TRBV9 and TRBJ2-1; D is unclear. The CDR3 extends over 12 amino acids. Trimming took 0 bases from V and 9 from J, leaving 7 bases between them. Germline V lookup: CDR1 SGDLS, CDR2 YYNGEE. DNA of the CDR3: TGTGCCAGCAGCGTAGTCTTCGGTGAGCAGTTCTTC. Amino acid sequence: CASSVVFGEQFF.

This CDR3 reads CASSFRVGTEAFF. The CDR3 nucleotides read TGTGCCAGCAGTTTCAGGGTCGGGACTGAAGCTTTCTTT. The rearrangement links TRBV12-3 or TRBV12-4 to TRBJ1-1; possibly TRBD1 for D (5 bases). V lost 3 bases, J lost 5 bases, and 10 bases lay in between. The CDR3 totals 13 residues.

J is TRBJ2-1 and V is TRBV9, with 15 positions matching TRBD2. The V segment lost 4 bases and the J segment 9 bases; nucleotides outside the gene matches: 8. The germline CDR1 and CDR2 sequences are SGDLS and YYNGEE. CDR3 length: 16 amino acids. CDR3 sequence (DNA): TGTGCCAGCAGCTACGGACTAGCGGGGGGGCTGAGTGAGCAGTTCTTC. This encodes CASSYGLAGGLSEQFF.

This clone was counted between two and nine times. This chain links TRBV5-1 with TRBJ2-1; D not certain. The CDR3 has 14 amino acids. The ends were cut back, 0 bases at V and 5 bases at J, with 9 bases in the middle. Per germline, CDR1 SGHRS and CDR2 YFSETQ. In DNA, the CDR3 is TGCGCCAGCAGCTTGGGGGCTTACAACAATGAGCAGTTCTTC. Translation gives CASSLGAYNNEQFF.

The genes are TRBV19 and TRBJ2-7; 8 positions match TRBD1. The germline gives CDR1 LNHDA, CDR2 SQIVND (reference sequence). This CDR3 has 15 amino acids. V dropped 5 bases and J dropped 0; count of bases not matched to a gene: 6. CDR3 nucleotides: TGTGCCAGTAGTGGGGGGACAGGTTACTCCTACGAGCAGTACTTC. Protein: CASSGGTGYSYEQYF. The variable domain in full, with the rest retrieved from reference TRBV19 and TRBJ2-7, is DGGITQSPKYLFRKEGQNVTLSCEQNLNHDAMYWYRQDPGQGLRLIYYSQIVNDFQKGDIAEGYSVSREKKESFPLTVTSAQKNPTAFYLCASSGGTGYSYEQYFGPGTRLTVT.

The genes are TRBV19 and TRBJ1-5; 10 nucleotides agree with TRBD1. The CDR3 runs 15 residues. CDR1 is LNHDA, CDR2 SQIVND, per germline (reference sequence). V trimming: 6 bases; J trimming: 2 bases; junction bases outside the gene matches: 4. DNA of the CDR3: TGTGCCAGTAGGGGACAGGGGTCGGGCAATCAGCCCCAGCATTTT. Its translation is CASRGQGSGNQPQHF.

V and J are TRBV20-1 and TRBJ2-3, with D maybe TRBD2 (6 bases). V lost 3 bases, J lost 1 base, and 11 bases lay in between. CDR1 is DFQATT, CDR2 SNEGSKA, per germline (reference sequence). CDR3 size: 14 residues. Here the CDR3 reads CSASFREGTDTQYF. The CDR3 DNA reads as TGCAGTGCTAGTTTCAGGGAGGGCACAGATACGCAGTATTTT.

The chain carries TRBV19 and TRBJ1-1; a possible D gene is TRBD1 (5 bases). This CDR3 spans 15 amino acids. Germline V lookup: CDR1 LNHDA, CDR2 SQIVND (reference sequence). Trimming removed 1 base at V and 4 bases at J, with 13 bases between. The CDR3 DNA is TGTGCCAGTAGTATAGCAGGGTATTTGGTCACTGAAGCTTTCTTT. Translated: CASSIAGYLVTEAFF.

V and J are TRBV5-6 and TRBJ1-2; D uncertain. Between the trimmed V and J ends, which lost 2 bases and 0 bases, there was a span of 8 bases. This CDR3 contains 14 residues. Germline lookup yields CDR1 SGHDT and CDR2 YYEEEE. CDR3: CASSLRGTNYGYTF. The CDR3 DNA follows: TGTGCCAGCAGCTTACGAGGGACTAACTATGGCTACACCTTC.

This sequence joins TRBV7-6 and TRBJ1-4; D is unresolved. Germline CDR1 and CDR2: SGHVS and FNYEAQ. CDR3 size: 13 residues. With 6 bases removed from V and 7 bases from J, the gap between germline ends came to 12 bases. CDR3 sequence reads: CASRAGAGEKLFF. The CDR3 region has the DNA TGTGCCAGCAGGGCGGGAGCGGGTGAAAAACTGTTTTTT.

The rearrangement uses TRBV9 and TRBJ1-2; possible D gene TRBD1, 6 bases. CDR3 length: 13 residues. Germline CDR1 reads SGDLS; CDR2 reads YYNGEE. V lost 4 bases and J 6 bases, leaving 13 bases between the germline ends. The CDR3 sequence is CASSLRQEHGYTF. The CDR3 DNA reads as TGTGCCAGCAGCTTAAGACAGGAGCATGGCTACACCTTC.

The chain joins TRBV3-1 (or the pseudogene TRBV3-2) to TRBJ1-2, with TRBD1 as a possible D gene (6 bases). The germline V gene has CDR1 LGHDT and CDR2 YNNKEL (reference sequence). V was trimmed by 1 base and J by 6 bases, leaving 9 bases between them. The CDR3 sequence is 13 residues long. CDR3 bases: TGTGCCAGCAGCCAAGGCAGGGGAAATGGCTACACCTTC. Residues: CASSQGRGNGYTF.

The chain recombines TRBV2 with TRBJ1-6; TRBD1 is a possible D gene (6 bases). Looked up from germline, CDR1 is SNHLY and CDR2 is FYNNEI. V was cut by 5 bases and J by 10 bases, with 24 bases left in between. This CDR3 region has 17 residues. The DNA of the CDR3 is TGTGCCAGCAGTCTTCGCGCCGCGCAGGGGATAGGATCACCCCTCCACTTT. It specifies CASSLRAAQGIGSPLHF.

The V gene is TRBV7-8, the J gene TRBJ1-1; D unclear. The CDR3 consists of 11 residues. From germline, CDR1 is SGHVS and CDR2 FQNEAQ. Trimming took off 5 bases at V and 4 bases at J, with 5 bases between the two ends. The CDR3 protein is CASSPVTEAFF. The CDR3 region has the DNA TGTGCCAGCAGCCCGGTCACTGAAGCTTTCTTT.

The chain joins TRBV6-4 to TRBJ2-1; TRBD1 matches at 8 bases. Trimming removed 8 bases from V and 7 bases from J; junction bases left unmatched: 13. The CDR3 is 15 residues long. CDR1 is MRHNA, CDR2 SNTAGT, per germline. CDR3 DNA: TGTGCCAGCGGAAGGACAGGGTTTTCGAGGAATGAGCAGTTCTTC. This sequence encodes CASGRTGFSRNEQFF.

The CDR3 region is CASTPRGQGGYTF. CDR3 sequence (DNA): TGTGCCAGCACCCCGAGGGGACAAGGAGGCTACACCTTC. The rearrangement joins TRBV9 to TRBJ1-2; TRBD1 is a possible D gene (6 bases). V gave up 6 bases and J gave up 8 bases, with 17 bases separating them. Per germline, CDR1 SGDLS and CDR2 YYNGEE. The CDR3 sequence is 13 residues long. Full variable domain (remainder filled in from reference TRBV9 and TRBJ1-2): DSGVTQTPKHLITATGQRVTLRCSPRSGDLSVYWYQQSLDQGLQFLIQYYNGEERAKGNILERFSAQQFPDLHSELNLSSLELGDSALYFCASTPRGQGGYTFGSGTRLTVV.

The V and J genes are TRBV19 and TRBJ2-1; D gene ambiguous. Trimming stripped 3 bases from V and 5 bases from J, with 8 bases between. Germline CDR1 LNHDA, CDR2 SQIVND (reference sequence). The CDR3 contains 13 residues. CDR3: CASSIYADNEQFF. The CDR3 bases are TGTGCCAGTAGTATTTACGCAGACAATGAGCAGTTCTTC.